These T cell receptor beta chains were read from a single sample in a study of tumor and adjacent non-tumor tissue in lung cancer. TCRdb redid the calling of the multiplex PCR reads with MiXCR, one entry per CDR3 protein. The repertoire holds under 250,000 distinct CDR3 sequences, about 76% seen once, with 20% to 25% in the top ten. The specimen sequenced was lung tumor tissue. The receptors stem from a man in his 60s with non-small cell lung cancer. The CDR3 runs from the conserved cysteine through the conserved F or W. The order of the fields is V gene, clone size, J gene, D gene, CDR3 protein, CDR3 DNA. A D gene is named only where the DNA matches it firmly. Clone sizes are given selectively: once, few, many, or a class where the clone is expanded.

TRBV5-4	few	TRBJ2-5	.	CASSLASGQTQETQYF	TGTGCCAGCAGCTTGGCCAGCGGGCAGACACAAGAGACCCAGTACTTC
TRBV4-1	.	TRBJ2-1	.	CASSQDTGAQYNEQFF	TGCGCCAGCAGCCAAGACACGGGGGCGCAGTACAATGAGCAGTTCTTC
TRBV11-2	.	TRBJ2-6	.	CVSSPISEANVLIF	TGTGTCAGTAGTCCTATCTCTGAGGCCAACGTCCTGATTTTC
TRBV20-1	many	TRBJ1-1	TRBD1	CSARGRGTPAFF	TGCAGTGCCCGCGGCAGGGGGACGCCGGCTTTCTTT
TRBV5-4	.	TRBJ1-2	.	CASSLGWRDGYTF	TGTGCCAGCAGCTTGGGATGGCGAGATGGCTACACCTTC
TRBV12-5	.	TRBJ1-2	TRBD1	CTSGLGTGGPIGYTF	TGTACTAGTGGTTTGGGTACAGGGGGACCTATCGGCTACACCTTC
TRBV11-2	medium-sized	TRBJ1-5	.	CASSLDQGQPQHF	TGTGCCAGCAGCTTAGATCAGGGTCAGCCCCAGCATTTT
TRBV20-1	once	TRBJ2-3	TRBD2	CSASLSGYTDTQYF	TGCAGTGCTAGTCTTAGCGGGTACACAGATACACAGTATTTT
TRBV12-3/TRBV12-4	.	TRBJ2-3	.	CASTPDNTNTQYF	TGTGCCAGCACCCCCGATAACACAAATACGCAGTATTTT
TRBV12-3/TRBV12-4	.	TRBJ2-1	.	CASTGQGYNERFF	TGTGCCAGCACGGGACAAGGGTATAATGAGCGGTTCTTC
TRBV12-3/TRBV12-4	.	TRBJ2-7	.	CASSLYQGYEQYF	TGTGCCAGCAGTTTATATCAGGGATACGAGCAGTACTTC